The 13 T cell receptor beta chains presented below share a single source sample, sequenced in a study of blood T cell repertoires in COVID-19. Sequencing was performed with immunoSEQ multiplex PCR; in TCRdb, only in-frame clones are kept and a portion is missing. Of more than 40,000 clones in the sample, 75% to 90% were seen once. Specimen: peripheral blood. The receptors shown here come from a human donor with acute or convalescent COVID-19. The donor label of this sample is uncertain.

The chain has TRBV6-2 or TRBV6-3 and TRBJ1-5; 11 bases align to TRBD1. The CDR3 runs 17 residues. Trimming removed 6 bases from V and 6 bases from J; junction bases left unmatched: 13. Germline V CDR1 and CDR2: MNHEY, SVGEGT. CDR3 bases: TGTGCCAGCAGCTCAGTAACCGGACAGGGGGCCGGTCAGCCCCAGCATTTT. Amino acids: CASSSVTGQGAGQPQHF.

The chain uses TRBV21-1 and TRBJ1-1; TRBD1 reflects the table's D call only, with no check against the DNA. TRBV21-1 is a listed pseudogene. The CDR3 totals 17 residues. CDR3 sequence: CASSKGTGVLTNTEAFF. CDR3 nucleotides: TGTGCCAGCAGCAAGGGGACAGGGGTTTTAACTAACACTGAAGCTTTCTTT.

The chain recombines TRBV3-1 (or the pseudogene TRBV3-2) with TRBJ2-1, with D unresolved. Germline CDR1 reads LGHDT; CDR2 reads YNNKEL (reference sequence). This CDR3 is built from 12 residues. The germline V and J ends were trimmed by 1 base and 8 bases, with 6 bases remaining between them. This CDR3 is CASSQVGYEQFF. CDR3 nucleotide sequence: TGTGCCAGCAGCCAAGTCGGGTATGAGCAGTTCTTC.

The V and J genes are TRBV6-5 and TRBJ2-7; 8 bases are shared with TRBD2. Losses at the gene ends were 6 bases for V and 3 bases for J; bases not matched to a gene: 7. The CDR3 has 14 amino acids. CDR1 MNHEY and CDR2 SVGAGI come from the germline V gene. This CDR3 is CASRYGRADYEQYF. The CDR3 DNA is TGTGCCAGCAGGTACGGGAGGGCCGACTACGAGCAGTACTTC.

The V call is TRBV10-3, the J call TRBJ1-2, with TRBD1 matching over 12 bases. The CDR3 consists of 17 residues. Germline CDR1 ENHRY, CDR2 SYGVKD. With V trimmed by 8 bases and J by 6 bases, 16 bases remained unmatched. The CDR3 DNA follows: TGTGCCATCCCTACTACCACCGGGACAGGGGGCGACAATGGCTACACCTTC. Translating it yields CAIPTTTGTGGDNGYTF.

The chain recombines TRBV19 with TRBJ1-3; no firm D call. Germline V gene data show CDR1 as LNHDA and CDR2 as SQIVND (reference sequence). The CDR3 totals 15 residues. The germline V and J ends were trimmed by 1 base and 0 bases, with 7 bases remaining between them. The CDR3 DNA reads TGTGCCAGTAGTATAGTGGCCGACTCTGGAAACACCATATATTTT. Translating it yields CASSIVADSGNTIYF.

The genes are TRBV7-9 and TRBJ1-2, with 8 bases fitting TRBD1. The CDR3 consists of 14 residues. J was trimmed by 4 bases and V by 5 bases; bases with no gene match: 6. Germline CDR1 reads SEHNR; CDR2 reads FQNEAQ (reference sequence). The CDR3 here is CASSTGQGSYGYTF. The CDR3 DNA reads as TGTGCCAGCAGCACCGGACAGGGTTCCTATGGCTACACCTTC. The full variable domain, its missing parts supplied by reference TRBV7-9 and TRBJ1-2, is DTGVSQNPRHKITKRGQNVTFRCDPISEHNRLYWYRQTLGQGPEFLTYFQNEAQLEKSRLLSDRFSAERPKGSFSTLEIQRTEQGDSAMYLCASSTGQGSYGYTFGSGTRLTVV.

The CDR3 sequence: CSVEGGDRGPFEQYF. CDR3 DNA sequence: TGCAGCGTTGAAGGTGGTGACAGGGGCCCTTTTGAGCAGTACTTC. The J gene is TRBJ2-7, the V gene TRBV29-1; 8 positions match TRBD1. The length of the CDR3 is 15 residues. J lost 7 bases, V lost 1 base, and 12 bases had no gene match. Per the germline V gene, CDR1 is SQVTM and CDR2 is ANQGSEA.

The chain carries TRBV7-3 and TRBJ1-2; tentatively, D is TRBD1 (5 bases). The length of the CDR3 is 15 residues. Looked up from germline, CDR1 is SGHTA and CDR2 is FQGTGA. Between the trimmed V and J ends, which lost 6 bases and 2 bases, there was a span of 16 bases. Here the CDR3 reads CASSPQDTSNYGYTF. The DNA of the CDR3 is TGTGCCAGCAGTCCTCAGGACACCTCGAACTATGGCTACACCTTC.

The chain combines TRBV11-2 with TRBJ1-3, with 8 bases matching TRBD1. CDR3 size: 16 residues. Trimming at V came to 5 bases and at J to 4 bases, leaving 10 bases not matched to a gene. Germline values: CDR1 SGHAT, CDR2 FQNNGV. This CDR3 is CASSTLTGAKGNTIYF. The DNA for the CDR3 is TGTGCCAGCAGCACCCTGACAGGGGCCAAAGGAAACACCATATATTTT.

This rearrangement joins TRBV18 to TRBJ2-5, with a weak D call TRBD2 (6 bases). The CDR3 length is 15 residues. The germline gives CDR1 KGHSH, CDR2 LQKENI. V dropped 3 bases and J dropped 2 bases, with 13 bases sitting between them. CDR3 in DNA: TGTGCCAGCTCACCGTACGGGACTTCTCAAGAGACCCAGTACTTC. The encoded protein is CASSPYGTSQETQYF.

The rearrangement joins TRBV7-9 to TRBJ2-3; 7 bases line up with TRBD1. The CDR3 is 15 amino acids. V was clipped by 6 bases and J by 2 bases; unmatched bases: 8. Germline V gene sequence: CDR1 SEHNR, CDR2 FQNEAQ (reference sequence). The CDR3 protein is CASSHPGQLTDTQYF. CDR3 nucleotides: TGTGCCAGCAGTCACCCGGGACAGCTCACAGATACGCAGTATTTT.

This chain connects TRBV7-8 to TRBJ2-2; possible D gene TRBD1, 6 bases. Per the germline V gene, CDR1 is SGHVS and CDR2 is FQNEAQ. This CDR3 contains 15 residues. V lost 5 bases and J lost 5, with 15 bases in between. CDR3 sequence reads: CASSLGGQLTGELFF. The DNA of the CDR3 is TGTGCCAGCAGCCTAGGAGGACAGTTAACCGGGGAGCTGTTTTTT.